The T cell receptor (beta chain) under discussion was sequenced for a study of shared clonotypes between healthy human individuals (TCRdb year 2020). About the full investigation: Three men and a couple of women, aged 18 to 49 years, made up the cohort. For each donor, CD4 naive and CD4 memory were each given three plates, CD8 naive was given two plates, and CD8 memory was given one plate. Blood TCR repertoires of five healthy adults were deeply sequenced to estimate repertoire size and the extent of clonotype sharing between individuals. Libraries were prepared and TCR repertoires were sequenced by different laboratories using diverse techniques, in order to increase sequencing depth and limit assay-specific biases. Between about 0.94 and 8.9 billion PBMCs per donor were obtained by leukapheresis.

Paper-wide results and their limitations: Naive subsets generally had larger estimated clonotype richness than memory subsets. Only blood was sampled, and tissue TCR repertoires likely differ from those in blood. Pairwise subsampling led to the expectation that sequencing depth would affect the degree of clonotype sharing among donors. When a handful of donors were compared, the shared fraction of clonotypes was 5% to 6.5% for naive CD4, around 4% for naive CD8, more than 2% for memory CD4, and under 0.5% for memory CD8. Clonotypes shared by all four sorted-subset donors showed higher generation probabilities than non-shared clonotypes. Rarefaction of sorted-subset datasets indicated incomplete sequencing despite the large sequencing depth. The genetic and exposure-history diversity represented was limited by the small number of donors.

TCR CDR3 regions were amplified from genomic DNA by multiplex PCR using the deep immunoSEQ assay. Genomic DNA extracted from each cell subset was distributed evenly over all wells of several immunoSEQ 96-well plates, and each plate served as one replicate. For sorted subsets, each replicate PCR was loaded with roughly 190 ng genomic DNA, equivalent to 30,000 or so T cell genomes. Purified libraries were measured with a Qubit 3.0 fluorometer, size-checked on a Bioanalyzer 2100, and measured again with the KAPA Library Quantification kit. A separate single-read 150-cycle Illumina NextSeq 550 flow cell was used to sequence each immunoSEQ 96-well plate. As for the authors' bioinformatics: The immunoSEQ output contained only junctional sequences without quality scores, so filtering could not match that applied to full-length reads. To assign V/J genes and CDR3, sequences were annotated using PyIR, a Python wrapper for IgBLAST v1.9, with IMGT germline references. Reads were removed for weak V/J assignments (E-value above 1e-6), missing CDR3, stop codons, out-of-frame junctions, or ambiguous translated residues. A V3J clonotype was defined by an identical inferred V gene, J gene, and CDR3 amino acid sequence. To compute the percentage overlap between repertoires, the number of shared unique clonotypes was divided by the size of the smaller repertoire. Three approaches were used to assess repertoire richness: RTK rarefaction, the Chao1 estimator, and Recon v2.1 estimates of unobserved clonotypes. Generation probabilities were computed with OLGA for all TCRbeta clonotypes obtained by the gDNA method from several donors. This is the immuneACCESS table as TCRdb keeps it, with only in-frame sequences that have V and J called. A part of the clones is gone; compared with another copy, unresolved V genes explain less than half, and the rest is unexplained. V and J calls and clone size are copied from that table; D and trimming were computed from the DNA. For this sample the table gives 2,500,000 or so clones, of which 92% were detected only once. Clones ranked in the top ten supply around 0.38% of the sample.

Of note for this clone: The specificity of this receptor is unknown. No base qualities exist here, and no much larger clone lies one base off it.

Donors were healthy HIV-negative adults with no recently reported acute infections or vaccinations. Every donor was a Caucasian adult living in Nashville, Tennessee, USA. Magnetic negative selection was used to enrich CD4+ T cells, after which naive cells were positively selected on CD45RA and the negative fraction became the memory subset. Blood was collected by leukapheresis, and PBMCs were isolated by Ficoll-Histopaque density gradient centrifugation and then cryopreserved in liquid nitrogen vapor phase. Analytical flow cytometry was used to check the purity and quantity of every magnetically sorted T cell population. Each sorted fraction had its genomic DNA isolated and then quantified by UV absorbance on a Nanodrop 2000c. This clonotype was sampled from a man younger than 30 in good health. Some clones in this sample may be carry-over from other donors' samples. The specimen sequenced was naive CD4+ T cells from PBMCs. What this sample's cell subset or site label stands for: CD45RA+ positively selected.

The DNA sequence reads TGTGCCAGCAGTCCCGGGACCGAGGGGTCCGGGGAGCTGTTTTTT. It is translated as CASSPGTEGSGELFF. The chain uses TRBV28 and TRBJ2-2; the D segment may tentatively be TRBD1 or TRBD2, each giving 5 matched bases. The germline V gene specifies MDHEN as CDR1 and SYDVKM as CDR2. The CDR3 holds 15 amino acids from the cysteine to the phenylalanine. Left in the record is the CDR3 DNA by itself, 45 bases read in frame from the first base. V is cut by 5 bases and J by 6 bases, and the space between the germline ends is 16 bases.